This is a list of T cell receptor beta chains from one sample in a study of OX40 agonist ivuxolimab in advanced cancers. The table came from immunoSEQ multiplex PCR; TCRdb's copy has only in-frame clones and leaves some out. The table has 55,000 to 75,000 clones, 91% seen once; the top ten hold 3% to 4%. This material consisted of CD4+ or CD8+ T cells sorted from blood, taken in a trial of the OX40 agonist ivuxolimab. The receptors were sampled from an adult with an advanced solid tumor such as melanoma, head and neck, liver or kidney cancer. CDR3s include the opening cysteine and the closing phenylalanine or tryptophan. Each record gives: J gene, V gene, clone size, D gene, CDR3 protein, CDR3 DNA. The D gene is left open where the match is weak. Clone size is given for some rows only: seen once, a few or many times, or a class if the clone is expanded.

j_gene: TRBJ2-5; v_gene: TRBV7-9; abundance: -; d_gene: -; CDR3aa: CASSFEWTRQETQYF; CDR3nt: TGTGCCAGCAGCTTCGAGTGGACACGCCAAGAGACCCAGTACTTC
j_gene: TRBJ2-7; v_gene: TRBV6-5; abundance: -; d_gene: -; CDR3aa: CASSYNGQGEQYF; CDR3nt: TGTGCCAGCAGTTACAACGGGCAGGGCGAGCAGTACTTC
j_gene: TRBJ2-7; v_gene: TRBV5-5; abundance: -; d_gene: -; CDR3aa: CASSYAQGNYEQYF; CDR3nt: TGTGCCAGCAGCTACGCCCAGGGGAACTACGAGCAGTACTTC
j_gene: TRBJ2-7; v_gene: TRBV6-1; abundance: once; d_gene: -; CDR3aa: CASSPDTPYEQYF; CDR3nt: TGTGCCAGCAGTCCGGACACCCCTTACGAGCAGTACTTC
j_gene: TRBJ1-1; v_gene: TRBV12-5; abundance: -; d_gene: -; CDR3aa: CASGLGGASTEAFF; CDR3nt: TGTGCTAGTGGTTTGGGGGGCGCGAGCACTGAAGCTTTCTTT
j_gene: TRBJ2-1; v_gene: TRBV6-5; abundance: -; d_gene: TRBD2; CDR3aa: CASSYTSGSGEQFF; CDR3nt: TGTGCCAGCAGTTACACTAGCGGGAGTGGTGAGCAGTTCTTC
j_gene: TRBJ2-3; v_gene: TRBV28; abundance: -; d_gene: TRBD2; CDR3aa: CASRSPLAGYTDTQYF; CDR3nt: TGTGCCAGCAGGAGTCCCTTAGCGGGGTACACAGATACGCAGTATTTT
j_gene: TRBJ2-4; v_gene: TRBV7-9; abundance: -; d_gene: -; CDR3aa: CASSLGPLAKNIQYF; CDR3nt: TGTGCCAGCAGCTTAGGGCCGTTAGCCAAAAACATTCAGTACTTC
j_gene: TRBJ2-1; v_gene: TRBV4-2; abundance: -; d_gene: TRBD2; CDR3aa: CASSQESSGSYNEQFF; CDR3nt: TGTGCCAGCAGCCAAGAGAGTAGCGGGTCTTACAATGAGCAGTTCTTC
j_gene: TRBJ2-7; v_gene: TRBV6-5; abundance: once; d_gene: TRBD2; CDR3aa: CASSWGGEQYF; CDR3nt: TGTGCCAGCAGTTGGGGGGGTGAGCAGTACTTC
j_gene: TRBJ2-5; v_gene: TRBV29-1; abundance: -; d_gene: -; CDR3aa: CSVGRGGETQYF; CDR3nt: TGCAGCGTTGGTAGGGGCGGGGAGACCCAGTACTTC
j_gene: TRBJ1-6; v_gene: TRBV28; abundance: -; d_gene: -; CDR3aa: CASSSDGPRSPLHF; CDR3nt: TGTGCCAGCAGTTCCGACGGGCCCCGATCACCCCTCCACTTT
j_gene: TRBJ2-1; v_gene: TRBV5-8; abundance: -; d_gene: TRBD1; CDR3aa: CASNPRDSGYNEQFF; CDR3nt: TGTGCCAGCAACCCCCGGGACAGCGGCTACAATGAGCAGTTCTTC
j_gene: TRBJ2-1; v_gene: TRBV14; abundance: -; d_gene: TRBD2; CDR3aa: CASSHFSGPFGEQFF; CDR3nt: TGTGCCAGCAGCCACTTTAGCGGGCCCTTTGGTGAGCAGTTCTTC
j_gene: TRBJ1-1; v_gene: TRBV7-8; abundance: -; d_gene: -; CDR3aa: CASSPPGRMNTEAFF; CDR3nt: TGTGCCAGCAGCCCTCCTGGGCGGATGAACACTGAAGCTTTCTTT
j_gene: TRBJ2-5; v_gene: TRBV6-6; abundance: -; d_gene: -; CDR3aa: CASSYASVQETQYF; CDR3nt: TGTGCCAGCAGTTATGCCAGCGTGCAGGAGACCCAGTACTTC
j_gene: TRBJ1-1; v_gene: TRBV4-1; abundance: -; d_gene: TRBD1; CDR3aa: CASGTQGAGTEAFF; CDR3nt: TGCGCCAGCGGCACACAGGGGGCCGGCACTGAAGCTTTCTTT
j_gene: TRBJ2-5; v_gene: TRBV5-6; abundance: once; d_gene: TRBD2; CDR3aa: CASTQRGAGGLQETQYF; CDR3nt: TGTGCCAGCACCCAAAGGGGGGCGGGAGGCCTCCAAGAGACCCAGTACTTC
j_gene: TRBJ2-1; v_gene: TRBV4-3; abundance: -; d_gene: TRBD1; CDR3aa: CASSQDQGAGGWDEQFF; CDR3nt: TGCGCCAGCAGCCAAGATCAGGGGGCAGGGGGCTGGGATGAGCAGTTCTTC
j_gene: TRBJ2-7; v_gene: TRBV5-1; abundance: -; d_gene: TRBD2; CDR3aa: CASSLGLAGPSYEQYF; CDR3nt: TGCGCCAGCAGCTTGGGCCTAGCGGGACCATCCTACGAGCAGTACTTC
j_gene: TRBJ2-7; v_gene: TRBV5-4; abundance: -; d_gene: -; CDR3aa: CASSLDSQAYEQYF; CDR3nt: TGTGCCAGCAGCTTGGATAGCCAGGCCTACGAGCAGTACTTC
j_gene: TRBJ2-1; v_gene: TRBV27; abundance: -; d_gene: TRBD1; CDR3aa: CASSPFWTGAAYNEQFF; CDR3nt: TGTGCCAGCAGTCCATTCTGGACAGGGGCGGCCTACAATGAGCAGTTCTTC
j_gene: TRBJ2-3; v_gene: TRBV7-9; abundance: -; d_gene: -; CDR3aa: CASSLGRLFADTQYF; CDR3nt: TGTGCCAGCAGCTTAGGCCGTTTATTCGCAGATACGCAGTATTTT
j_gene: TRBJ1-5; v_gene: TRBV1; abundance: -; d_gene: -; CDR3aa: CTSSQPHEESNQPQHF; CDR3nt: TGCACCAGCAGCCAGCCCCATGAGGAAAGCAATCAGCCCCAGCATTTT
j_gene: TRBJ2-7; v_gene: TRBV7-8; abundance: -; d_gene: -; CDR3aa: CASSDQLRYEQYF; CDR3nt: TGTGCCAGCAGCGACCAACTAAGATACGAGCAGTACTTC
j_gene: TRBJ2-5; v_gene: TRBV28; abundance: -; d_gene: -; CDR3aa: CASSFGGWGETQYF; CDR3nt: TGTGCCAGCAGTTTCGGCGGGTGGGGAGAGACCCAGTACTTC
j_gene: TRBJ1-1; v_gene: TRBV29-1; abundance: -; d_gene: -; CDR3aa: CSVEGGENTEAFF; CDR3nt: TGCAGCGTTGAAGGGGGGGAGAACACTGAAGCTTTCTTT
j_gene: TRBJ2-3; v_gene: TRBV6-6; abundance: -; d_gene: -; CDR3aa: CASSLGGGTDTQYF; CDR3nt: TGTGCCAGCTCCCTGGGTGGGGGCACAGATACGCAGTATTTT
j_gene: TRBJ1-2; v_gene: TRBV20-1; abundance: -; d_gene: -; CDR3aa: CSARIDGGYTF; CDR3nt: TGCAGTGCTAGGATTGATGGTGGCTACACCTTC
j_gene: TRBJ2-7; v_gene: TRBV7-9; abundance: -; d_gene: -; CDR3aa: CASSTPVGETYEQYF; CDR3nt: TGTGCCAGCAGCACCCCGGTCGGGGAAACCTACGAGCAGTACTTC
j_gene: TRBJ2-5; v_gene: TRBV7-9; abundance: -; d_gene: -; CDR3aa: CASSSMSAQMWETQYF; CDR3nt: TGTGCCAGCAGCTCCATGTCAGCACAGATGTGGGAGACCCAGTACTTC
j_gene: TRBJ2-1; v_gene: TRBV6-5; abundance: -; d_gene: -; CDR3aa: CASTRGAGDYNEQFF; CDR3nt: TGTGCCAGCACCAGGGGGGCGGGAGACTACAATGAGCAGTTCTTC
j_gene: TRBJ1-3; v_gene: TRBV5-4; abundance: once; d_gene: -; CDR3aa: CASSWDSGSGNTIYF; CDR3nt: TGTGCCAGCAGCTGGGACTCTGGCTCTGGAAACACCATATATTTT
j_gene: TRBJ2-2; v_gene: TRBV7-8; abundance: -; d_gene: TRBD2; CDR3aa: CASSLGLAGRGGELFF; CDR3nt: TGTGCCAGCAGCTTAGGTCTAGCGGGAAGGGGAGGGGAGCTGTTTTTT
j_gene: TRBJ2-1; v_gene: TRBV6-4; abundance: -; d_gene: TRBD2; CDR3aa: CASSDLPGGLAGDGGKYEQFF; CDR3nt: TGTGCCAGCAGTGACTTACCCGGGGGACTAGCGGGAGATGGAGGGAAATATGAGCAGTTCTTC
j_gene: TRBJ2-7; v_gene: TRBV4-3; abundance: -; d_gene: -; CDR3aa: CASSQDFRSLSYEQYF; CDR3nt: TGCGCCAGCAGCCAAGATTTTAGGAGCTTGAGCTACGAGCAGTACTTC
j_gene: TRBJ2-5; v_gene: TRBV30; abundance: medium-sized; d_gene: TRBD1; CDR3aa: CAWTTGQGWETQYF; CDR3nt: TGTGCCTGGACAACAGGACAGGGGTGGGAGACCCAGTACTTC
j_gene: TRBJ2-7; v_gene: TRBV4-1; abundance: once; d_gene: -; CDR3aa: CASSQDGREQYF; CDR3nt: TGCGCCAGCAGCCAAGATGGGCGCGAGCAGTACTTC
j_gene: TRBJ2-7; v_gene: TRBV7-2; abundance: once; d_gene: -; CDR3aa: CASSSFRGYEQYF; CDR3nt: TGTGCCAGCAGCTCCTTCAGAGGCTACGAGCAGTACTTC
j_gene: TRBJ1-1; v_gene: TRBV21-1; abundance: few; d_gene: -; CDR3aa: CAYSPTEAFF; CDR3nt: TGTGCCTACTCCCCCACTGAAGCTTTCTTT